Described below is a single T cell receptor beta chain sequence and its context. This clonotype occurred many times. The target of this receptor is not known. The sample holds no much larger clone one base away, and base qualities are not on file. This sample's time point label indicates: patch test 2, 6 weeks after DPC sensitization. The label giving this sample's treatment or condition can be read as: therapeutic diphenylcyclopropenone sensitization with weekly scalp DPC. Blood at each patch-test visit was drawn before the patch test was applied. Patients were considered eligible if aged 18 to 70, diagnosed with alopecia and deemed suitable for DPC therapy, and patients were excluded if pregnant. Total RNA was extracted from unfractionated whole blood that had been collected in Tempus Blood RNA tubes. This entry belongs to a study of human T cells and chemical hapten exposure listed by TCRdb under 2021. Background on the whole study: For sensitization, 2% DPC in acetone was applied to an approximately 2 cm by approximately 2 cm area of upper inner arm skin. Weekly therapeutic DPC doses were additionally applied to the scalp of patients throughout the roughly 25-week study period. Patch tests used Finn chambers with 0.01% DPC on the upper back, scored after 6 days by International Contact Dermatitis Research Group standards. Alopecia areata with under or over 50% scalp involvement, alopecia totalis and alopecia universalis were represented in the patient cohort, which was mostly female. The libraries were sequenced as a pool, and the TCR yield per sample differed mostly because of small variations in library volumes within the pool. Peripheral blood TCR repertoire changes were tracked in vivo in alopecia patients during primary and secondary sensitization to the hapten diphenylcyclopropenone (DPC). Blood was sampled from patients pre-sensitization (week 0) and at 2, 6 and about 24 weeks after DPC sensitization. Blood for TCR sequencing was provided by twenty-nine alopecia patients at one to four time points (pre-sensitization, 2, 6 and 24 weeks). What the study reported, not specific to this receptor: DPC sensitization did not change the number of TCRs with a frequency above 1 in 1000, and there was no evidence of changes in global repertoire structure. Alopecia, a presumed autoimmune disease, was present in all patients, so the immune response of the patients might differ from that of healthy individuals. Patch test score was positively correlated with the number of PT1 expanded TCRs, with significance at thresholds 8, 16 and 32 but not at 4. After repeated subsampling, the strength of the expansion versus patch-test correlation and the threshold at which it became significant changed. Compared with pre-sensitization or healthy control sets, expanded TCRs formed significantly more large CDR3 similarity clusters, which is consistent with antigen-driven responses.

The library relied on RACE. The listed sequencing device is NextSeq 500. During library preparation, unique molecular identifiers were attached to individual cDNA molecules so that TCRs could be counted quantitatively and reproducibly. Both TCR alpha and TCR beta chains were sequenced from each blood RNA sample. The paper's data handling went like this. A median of roughly 100,000 TCRs per sample was observed, with a range of roughly 20,000 to 750,000. The Decombinator software suite was used to annotate the V, J and CDR3 of the TCR reads. For the PS versus PT1 abundance plots, all samples were subsampled to the same number of TCRs (28,000). TCRs were defined as expanded if absent before sensitization and observed at least eight times at the 2-week time point. TCRdb applied fastp at Q25 and MiXCR to the public reads, then kept only in-frame beta chains. Here each entry gathers all rows of one CDR3 protein and keeps the most common genes and DNA. V and J calls and clone size were set by TCRdb, not the authors. In this sample the table shows 110,000 to 150,000 distinct CDR3 sequences, about 12% of which occur a single time. Clones ranked in the top ten supply 1.3% to 1.5% of the sample.

The germline V gene (reference sequence) yields DFQATT for CDR1 and SNEGSKA for CDR2. The CDR3 numbers 15 residues from cysteine through phenylalanine. Only CDR3 DNA is held: 45 bases, read in frame from base 1. V and J are trimmed by 4 bases and 4 bases, and the gene matches miss 10 bases of the junction. Sequencing used whole blood, obtained in connection with sensitization to the hapten diphenylcyclopropenone (DPC). The chain couples TRBV20-1 to TRBJ1-5; TRBD1 matches 7 bases in the middle. The sequence came from a woman aged 45-59 years with alopecia areata. Some clones in this sample may be carry-over from other donors' samples. This receptor has the CDR3 CSAIGGEYVNQPQHF. The sequence in DNA is TGCAGTGCTATAGGGGGCGAGTACGTGAATCAGCCCCAGCATTTT.